This T cell receptor (beta chain) came from a study of blood T cell repertoires in COVID-19. CDR1 is PRHDT and CDR2 is FYEKMQ in the germline V gene (reference sequence). J was trimmed by 3 bases and V by 3 bases; bases with no gene match: 13. The CDR3 runs to 17 residues. This table comes from immunoSEQ multiplex PCR, and its TCRdb copy is limited to in-frame clones, with some not included. The repertoire has 110,000 or so clones, approximately 90% of them found once; the top ten carry approximately 4.5%. The material sequenced was peripheral blood. The chain joins TRBV13 to TRBJ1-1, with TRBD1 identical over 7 bases. The receptor was isolated from a woman aged 45-59 years with acute or convalescent COVID-19. The CDR3 reads CASSFYRGTEPYTEAFF. CDR3 bases: TGTGCCAGCAGCTTCTATAGGGGGACAGAGCCCTACACTGAAGCTTTCTTT.